Detailed here is one T cell receptor beta chain. TCRdb's copy holds only in-frame clones and misses some; the assay was immunoSEQ multiplex PCR. The table has 73,000 or so clones, roughly 72% seen once; the top ten hold 5.7%. Trimming at V came to 5 bases and at J to 6 bases, leaving 10 bases not matched to a gene. This CDR3 spans 15 amino acids. From germline, CDR1 is SGHNT and CDR2 YENEEA. These data are taken from a study of cytotoxic CD8 clonotypes in ibrutinib-treated CLL. In the study overall: Sequenced samples delivered averages of 255,043 productive templates and around 90,000 productive rearrangements.

The sequencing used PBMCs, collected after 12 months of ibrutinib treatment. This chain connects TRBV11-3 to TRBJ2-1, with 7 bases identical to TRBD1. The clonotype comes from a human donor with chronic lymphocytic leukemia. The CDR3, as DNA: TGTGCCAGCAGCACGCGGACAGGCGGCCGCAATGAGCAGTTCTTC. Translating gives CASSTRTGGRNEQFF.